A selection of T cell receptor beta chains follows, all from one sample in a study of T cells in Graves' hyperthyroidism and ophthalmopathy. TCRdb re-called the multiplex PCR reads with MiXCR, one entry per CDR3 protein. Among 250,000 or so distinct CDR3 sequences listed, about a sixth were seen once. The sample consisted of blood. Receptors originate from a woman aged 18 to 35 with Graves' ophthalmopathy. Each CDR3 is given with its conserved first and last residue. D genes are given only for firm matches. For some rows the clone size is stated as once, few or many, or as a class when expanded; others skip it.

clone_size d_call j_call v_call cdr3_nt cdr3_aa
many - TRBJ2-7 TRBV7-9 TGTGCCAGCAGCTTAGCGGGAGGAAGGGAGCAGTACTTC CASSLAGGREQYF
many TRBD2 TRBJ2-5 TRBV20-1 TGCAGTGCTAGAGATCCGAGCGGGAGGGCCCTTTTAGAGACCCAGTACTTC CSARDPSGRALLETQYF
many TRBD2 TRBJ2-5 TRBV12-3/TRBV12-4 TGTGCCAGCACACCGACCTCGGGGACTAGTCGTGCAGAGACCCAGTACTTC CASTPTSGTSRAETQYF
many TRBD1 TRBJ2-3 TRBV20-1 TGCAGTGCTAAGTTTGTGGGCCTGGGACAGGGTACGCAGTATTTT CSAKFVGLGQGTQYF
few TRBD1 TRBJ2-1 TRBV6-1 TGTGCCAGCAGTGAGGGACAGAGGGTCTTC CASSEGQRVF
many - TRBJ2-1 TRBV2 TGTGCCAGCAGTCTCGAAGAACTAGCCTACAATGAGCAGTTCTTC CASSLEELAYNEQFF
many - TRBJ2-5 TRBV29-1 TGCAGCGGATTAAAAGAGACCCAGTACTTC CSGLKETQYF
few - TRBJ2-5 TRBV24-1 TGTGCCACCAGTGATTCCGGGAACCCGAAGGAGACCCAGTACTTC CATSDSGNPKETQYF
- TRBD2 TRBJ2-3 TRBV2 TGTGCCAGCAGATCGGGACTAGCGGGGGTGACAGATACGCAGTATTTT CASRSGLAGVTDTQYF
many - TRBJ1-1 TRBV10-3 TGTGCCATCAGTGACGGGAACACTGAAGCTTTCTTT CAISDGNTEAFF
many TRBD2 TRBJ2-1 TRBV2 TGTGCCAGCAAAGTTCAAGGGGCCACGGGAGGGGAGCAGTTCTTC CASKVQGATGGEQFF
many - TRBJ1-1 TRBV11-2 TGTGCCAGCAGTCCAGCCTTCGAAGCTTTCTTT CASSPAFEAFF
many - TRBJ1-1 TRBV7-3 TGTGCCAGCAGCTTTTTAGGGGGAGGAAACACTGAAGCTTTCTTT CASSFLGGGNTEAFF
- - TRBJ2-7 TRBV20-1 TGCAGTGCTAGACCACCAGGGTACGAGCAGTACTTC CSARPPGYEQYF
- - TRBJ2-1 TRBV4-2 TGTGCCAGCAGCCCGGTGCCCGGGACTCGGACGTACAATGAGCAGTTCTTC CASSPVPGTRTYNEQFF
many - TRBJ1-6 TRBV7-2 TGTGCCAGCAGCTTAGGGGCAGGGATGGGTTCACCCCTCCACTTT CASSLGAGMGSPLHF
- - TRBJ2-5 TRBV6-2/TRBV6-3 TGTGCCAGCGGCAACACAGGCATTGGTAGGGAGACCCAGTACTTC CASGNTGIGRETQYF
many - TRBJ2-7 TRBV30 TGTGCCTGGAGTGAGTGGGCCTACGAGCAGTACTTC CAWSEWAYEQYF
many TRBD2 TRBJ2-1 TRBV7-2 TGTGCCAGCAGCCCGGGACTAGCGGGAGGCAATGAGCAGTTCTTC CASSPGLAGGNEQFF
- - TRBJ1-4 TRBV4-3 TGCGCCAGCAGCCAAGATACAGGGTTGATCGAAAAACTGTTTTTT CASSQDTGLIEKLFF
- TRBD2 TRBJ2-5 TRBV28 TGTGCCAGCAACCCAACGGTGAGGACTAGCGGGAGGTCTGGGGAGACCCAGTACTTC CASNPTVRTSGRSGETQYF
- - TRBJ1-6 TRBV12-3/TRBV12-4 TGTGCCAGCAGTTTGTGGTCAGGACTCCACTTT CASSLWSGLHF
many TRBD2 TRBJ2-7 TRBV6-1 TGTGCCAGCAGTTCCATCGGGACTAGGAACTACGAGCAGTACTTC CASSSIGTRNYEQYF
- - TRBJ1-2 TRBV30 TGTGCCTGGAGACCCCCGCCGAGGGGCTACACCTTC CAWRPPPRGYTF
many TRBD2 TRBJ2-7 TRBV28 TGTGCCAGCAGGACGGGTGGACTAGTCTCTTACGAGCAGTACTTC CASRTGGLVSYEQYF
many TRBD1 TRBJ1-2 TRBV6-1 TGTGCCAGCAACCAGCGGGACAGGGGGCATGGCTACACCTTC CASNQRDRGHGYTF
many TRBD1 TRBJ2-7 TRBV9 TGTGCCAGCAGCGGTGAAATTACAGGGGACTACGAGCAGTACTTC CASSGEITGDYEQYF
many - TRBJ2-5 TRBV18 TGTGCCAGCTCCGCAACGGGGCCGAACGTCCAAGAGACCCAGTACTTC CASSATGPNVQETQYF
- TRBD1 TRBJ1-2 TRBV15 TGTGCCCGGGACAGGGACTATGGCTACACCTTC CARDRDYGYTF
many - TRBJ2-7 TRBV28 TGTGCCAGCAGTTTAGGGGGACTCAACTACGAGCAGTACTTC CASSLGGLNYEQYF
many - TRBJ2-2 TRBV15 TGTGCCACCAGCACGGGGCGGGCTCGGCGGACCGGGGAGCTGTTTTTT CATSTGRARRTGELFF
many TRBD2 TRBJ2-2 TRBV2 TGTGCCAGCAGTGAGACTAGCGGGAGAGGCACCGGGGAGCTGTTTTTT CASSETSGRGTGELFF
many - TRBJ1-2 TRBV14 TGTGCCAGCAGCCAAAATAACTATGGCTACACCTTC CASSQNNYGYTF
many - TRBJ1-1 TRBV20-1 TGCAGTGCCAAACAAGGGAACACTGAAGCTTTCTTT CSAKQGNTEAFF
many - TRBJ2-7 TRBV30 TGTGCCTGGAGAGGAACCGGGACGGTGACCTACGAGCAGTACTTC CAWRGTGTVTYEQYF
many TRBD1 TRBJ1-1 TRBV20-1 TGCAGTGCGCACAGGGGGCTTACTGAAGCTTTCTTT CSAHRGLTEAFF
many TRBD1 TRBJ1-2 TRBV19 TGTGCCAGTAGCGGGACAGGATCCTATGGCTACACCTTC CASSGTGSYGYTF
many - TRBJ1-2 TRBV27 TGTGCCAGCAGTTTAGCCGGGAGTGGCTATGGCTACACCTTC CASSLAGSGYGYTF
many - TRBJ1-1 TRBV7-9 TGTGCCAGCAGCTTAGGGCGGTCGAACACTGAAGCTTTCTTT CASSLGRSNTEAFF
many TRBD1 TRBJ2-7 TRBV7-2 TGTGCCAGCAGCTTAGCGGACAGGGCTCCCTACGAGCAGTACTTC CASSLADRAPYEQYF
many - TRBJ2-7 TRBV5-8 TGTGCCAGCAGCCGGAAGGCGGGCTACGAGCAGTACTTC CASSRKAGYEQYF
many TRBD2 TRBJ2-5 TRBV28 TGTGCCAGCAAAGTCCCTTCGACTAGCGGGAGGGCTGGGGAGACCCAGTACTTC CASKVPSTSGRAGETQYF
many TRBD2 TRBJ2-5 TRBV6-1 TGTGCCAGCAGTGGGTTAGCGGGGGAACAAGAGACCCAGTACTTC CASSGLAGEQETQYF
many TRBD2 TRBJ2-7 TRBV5-4 TGTGCCAGCAGCTTGTCCAGCGGGGGCTCCTACGAGCAGTACTTC CASSLSSGGSYEQYF
- TRBD2 TRBJ2-5 TRBV5-4 TGTGCCAGCAGCAAACTAGCGGGGGCGGAGGAGACCCAGTACTTC CASSKLAGAEETQYF
many TRBD2 TRBJ2-1 TRBV29-1 TGCAGCGTCGTTGGGACTAGCGGGAGCCAATACAATGAGCAGTTCTTC CSVVGTSGSQYNEQFF
many - TRBJ2-7 TRBV3-1 TGTGCCAGCAGCCAACAGGCGACAGGTTCTGACGAGCAGTACTTC CASSQQATGSDEQYF
many - TRBJ2-7 TRBV4-1 TGCGCCAGCAGCCATCCCACTAGGGAAGGCGAGCAGTACTTC CASSHPTREGEQYF
many TRBD2 TRBJ2-1 TRBV20-1 TGCAGTGCTAGAGGACTAGCGGGAGGGGGCTTTTACAATGAGCAGTTCTTC CSARGLAGGGFYNEQFF
- - TRBJ2-5 TRBV20-1 TGCAGTGCCGTCGGGTACTCTGTCTACTTC CSAVGYSVYF
many TRBD2 TRBJ2-7 TRBV7-9 TGTGCCAGCAGTTCCCCTAGCGGGGGCTACGAGCAGTACTTC CASSSPSGGYEQYF
- - TRBJ2-1 TRBV9 TGTGCCAGCCGACAGGGAGGAGCGGGAGACAATGAGCAGTTCTTC CASRQGGAGDNEQFF
many - TRBJ2-7 TRBV3-1 TGTGCCAGCAGCCAAGGTCCCTACGAGCAGTACTTC CASSQGPYEQYF
many - TRBJ2-1 TRBV19 TGTGCCAGTAGTATAGCCCGGACAGATCACTCCTACAATGAGCAGTTCTTC CASSIARTDHSYNEQFF
many - TRBJ1-6 TRBV2 TGTGCCAGCAGTGAACGGCAGGTGGCGGATTCACCCCTCCACTTT CASSERQVADSPLHF
- TRBD2 TRBJ2-1 TRBV20-1 TGCAGTGCAAAGATAGCGGGAGGCCTGTCTTGGGGACTCTTC CSAKIAGGLSWGLF
many - TRBJ2-4 TRBV12-3/TRBV12-4 TGTGCCAGCAGCCCAACTAGCTTAGCCAAAAACATTCAGTACTTC CASSPTSLAKNIQYF
- TRBD2 TRBJ2-5 TRBV7-3 TGTGCCAGCAGCTTAGAGGCTAGCGGGAGAAGGCAAGAGACCCAGTACTTC CASSLEASGRRQETQYF
many TRBD2 TRBJ2-7 TRBV6-2/TRBV6-3 TGTGCCAGCAGTGGTCCACTGGGGACGGGAGGTCTTCCCTACGAGCAGTACTTC CASSGPLGTGGLPYEQYF
- TRBD2 TRBJ2-1 TRBV29-1 TGCAGCGTCTGTTTGATCGGGACTAGCGGGTTGAGGGGGAATGAGCAGTTCTTC CSVCLIGTSGLRGNEQFF